This is a list of T cell receptor beta chains from one sample in a study of blood T cells in healthy people across ages. Each CDR3 protein is one row after TCRdb ran MiXCR on the 5' RACE reads. The sample carries roughly 1.4 million distinct CDR3 sequences, 55% to 75% recorded once. Sequencing was carried out using blood. The receptors come from a man younger than 35 in good health. Each CDR3 is given with its conserved first and last residue. The order of the fields is clone size, J gene, D gene, V gene, CDR3 protein, CDR3 DNA. D genes are given only for firm matches. Clone size is given for some rows only: seen once, a few or many times, or a class if the clone is expanded.

>once|TRBJ2-5|TRBD2|TRBV6-5
CASRTYSGSAETQYF
TGTGCCAGCAGAACTTATAGCGGGAGTGCGGAGACCCAGTACTTC
>.|TRBJ2-3|.|TRBV15
CATSRDWAGITDTQYF
TGTGCCACCAGCAGAGATTGGGCGGGAATCACGGATACGCAGTATTTT
>.|TRBJ1-5|.|TRBV28
CASSYGDTHPQHF
TGTGCCAGCAGTTACGGGGACACCCACCCCCAGCATTTT
>once|TRBJ1-4|.|TRBV20-1
CSAIWPHGGNEKLFF
TGCAGTGCTATTTGGCCTCATGGGGGTAATGAAAAACTGTTTTTT
>few|TRBJ1-2|.|TRBV7-2
CASSLGVGNYGYTF
TGTGCCAGCAGCTTAGGGGTCGGGAACTATGGCTACACCTTC
>.|TRBJ1-2|.|TRBV4-1
CASSQGGPKALGYTF
TGCGCCAGCAGCCAAGGAGGACCCAAGGCCCTTGGCTACACCTTC
>.|TRBJ2-7|.|TRBV19
CASRPKSSYEQYF
TGTGCCAGTCGACCAAAGAGCTCCTACGAGCAGTACTTC
>.|TRBJ1-2|.|TRBV14
CASSRNRQDGYTF
TGTGCCAGCAGCCGAAACCGACAGGATGGCTACACCTTC
>.|TRBJ2-1|.|TRBV3-1
CASSQAEEGYNGQFF
TGTGCCAGCAGCCAAGCGGAGGAAGGCTACAATGGGCAGTTCTTC
>many|TRBJ2-5|.|TRBV7-8
CASSLIETQYF
TGTGCCAGCAGCTTAATAGAGACCCAGTACTTC
>.|TRBJ1-4|.|TRBV28
CASSSRRNEKLFF
TGTGCCAGCAGTTCACGAAGGAATGAAAAACTGTTTTTT
>.|TRBJ1-5|.|TRBV7-9
CASSLAGHDQPQHF
TGTGCCAGCAGCCTAGCGGGGCATGATCAGCCCCAGCATTTT
>.|TRBJ2-7|TRBD2|TRBV2
CASRFTSGGYEQYF
TGTGCCAGCCGATTTACTAGCGGGGGCTACGAGCAGTACTTC
>few|TRBJ2-3|TRBD1|TRBV2
CASNEGQGAADTQYF
TGTGCCAGCAACGAGGGACAGGGGGCTGCGGATACGCAGTATTTT
>few|TRBJ1-1|.|TRBV4-1
CASSQVIRGTEAFF
TGCGCCAGCAGCCAAGTTATCAGGGGCACTGAAGCTTTCTTT
>.|TRBJ2-1|TRBD1|TRBV5-6
CASSFLPGQDFRKFF
TGTGCCAGCAGCTTCCTTCCCGGACAGGACTTTCGGAAGTTCTTC
>.|TRBJ2-7|.|TRBV7-6
CASSLASLASYEQYF
TGTGCCAGCAGCTTAGCAAGTCTAGCCTCCTACGAGCAGTACTTC
>.|TRBJ2-1|.|TRBV5-1
CASSSQGTHEQFF
TGCGCCAGCAGCTCACAGGGAACCCATGAGCAGTTCTTC
>once|TRBJ2-7|.|TRBV30
CAWNIQGGEQYF
TGTGCCTGGAATATCCAGGGAGGCGAGCAGTACTTC
>.|TRBJ1-2|.|TRBV27
CASSARDRFFYGYTF
TGTGCCAGCAGTGCGCGAGACAGATTCTTTTATGGCTACACCTTC
>.|TRBJ2-2|TRBD2|TRBV6-1
CASSQAMAGGSGELFF
TGTGCCAGCAGTCAAGCCATGGCGGGAGGCTCCGGGGAGCTGTTTTTT
>.|TRBJ2-1|TRBD2|TRBV5-1
CARLAGEVNEQFF
TGCGCCAGACTAGCGGGAGAAGTCAATGAGCAGTTCTTC
>.|TRBJ1-5|.|TRBV4-1
CASSHQTEDQPQHF
TGCGCCAGCAGCCACCAGACAGAGGATCAGCCCCAGCATTTT
>.|TRBJ2-2|.|TRBV2
CASRELANTGELFF
TGTGCCAGCAGGGAACTAGCGAACACCGGGGAGCTGTTTTTT
>.|TRBJ2-2|.|TRBV29-1
CSVEHRVANTGELFF
TGCAGCGTTGAGCACAGGGTTGCGAACACCGGGGAGCTGTTTTTT
>.|TRBJ2-5|.|TRBV5-6
CASSRPGGGEETQYF
TGTGCCAGCAGCCGCCCAGGAGGGGGCGAAGAGACCCAGTACTTC
>.|TRBJ2-3|TRBD1|TRBV7-2
CASSVQGATDTQYF
TGTGCCAGCAGCGTCCAGGGGGCGACAGATACGCAGTATTTT
>.|TRBJ2-4|.|TRBV13
CASGQGGQGGTAKNIQYF
TGTGCCAGCGGACAAGGGGGGCAGGGAGGGACGGCCAAAAACATTCAGTACTTC
>.|TRBJ2-3|.|TRBV2
CASRPGYPDTQYF
TGTGCCAGCAGACCAGGGTACCCTGATACGCAGTATTTT